This entry features one TCR beta chain sequence. The CDR3 spans 13 residues. In germline, CDR1 is MGHRA, CDR2 YSYEKL. V gave up 1 base and J gave up 3 bases, with 6 bases separating them. This record comes from a study of blood T cell repertoires in COVID-19. In the study overall: In each case, the material was cDNA or gDNA derived from T cells, B-cell-depleted T cells, or PBMCs.

In the authors' workflow: Amplification of reference gene primers provided the estimated nucleated cell counts. The data were produced by immunoSEQ multiplex PCR, yet TCRdb's version contains in-frame clones alone and is incomplete. The V and J calls and the clone size are those of that table, but D and trimming were determined from the DNA. This sample has under 250,000 clones, with around 80% found just once. Input material: peripheral blood. The sequence came from a man aged 50 or older with active or convalescent COVID-19. The V call is TRBV4-1, the J call TRBJ1-1; no reliable D call. The CDR3 sequence: CASSQVRDTEAFF. The CDR3 region has the DNA TGCGCCAGCAGCCAAGTCCGAGACACTGAAGCTTTCTTT.